The 5 T cell receptor beta chains given below trace back to one sample, sequenced in a study of blood T cell repertoires in COVID-19. Method: immunoSEQ multiplex PCR; TCRdb's copy keeps in-frame clones and lacks some. The table has some 330,000 clones, 80% to 90% seen once; the top ten hold over 4.5%. Material for sequencing was PBMCs or T cells enriched from blood (not recorded which). The receptors here all came from a man aged 25 to 45 who had recovered from COVID-19.

The chain combines TRBV5-6 with TRBJ2-5; the D gene is possibly TRBD2 (5 bases). In germline, CDR1 is SGHDT, CDR2 YYEEEE. The CDR3 consists of 12 residues. With 4 bases removed from V and 9 bases from J, the gap between germline ends came to 13 bases. The CDR3: CASSEMRVAQYF. The CDR3 bases are TGTGCCAGCAGCGAGATGAGGGTGGCCCAGTACTTC.

The chain carries TRBV6-5 and TRBJ2-1, with 12 bases that match TRBD2. Per germline, CDR1 MNHEY and CDR2 SVGAGI. The CDR3 is 15 amino acids. V gave up 8 bases and J gave up 5 bases; unmatched junction bases: 7. CDR3 protein: CASSPWTSGDNEQFF. CDR3 sequence (DNA): TGTGCCAGCTCCCCGTGGACTAGCGGGGACAATGAGCAGTTCTTC.

This chain uses TRBV19 with TRBJ1-4; weak D call: TRBD1 (6 bases). CDR3 length equals 14 residues. Deletions cut 5 bases from V and 6 bases from J, with 13 bases between. Germline loops: CDR1 LNHDA, CDR2 SQIVND (reference sequence). The CDR3 region is CASSSTRGDEKLFF. DNA of the CDR3: TGTGCCAGTAGTTCAACCAGGGGAGATGAAAAACTGTTTTTT.

The CDR3 nucleotides are TGTGCCAGCAGCCACACCAGAAATCCCTCCTACGAGCAGTACTTC. This codes for CASSHTRNPSYEQYF. The chain has TRBV3-1 (or the pseudogene TRBV3-2) and TRBJ2-7; no clear D gene. Germline-derived CDR1 and CDR2 are LGHDT and YNNKEL (reference sequence). V gave up 3 bases and J gave up 0 bases, with 12 bases separating them. The CDR3 covers 15 residues.

The count of this clone is one. The chain employs TRBV19 and TRBJ2-7, with a possible D match to TRBD1 (5 bases). The CDR3 has 14 amino acids. Germline-derived CDR1 and CDR2 are LNHDA and SQIVND (reference sequence). V was pared by 7 bases and J by 2 bases, with 15 bases between. The CDR3 DNA reads as TGTGCCAGTAACTTAGGAGCAGGGCCCTACGAGCAGTACTTC. Translation gives CASNLGAGPYEQYF.